This T cell receptor beta chain came from a study of blood T cell repertoires in COVID-19. This CDR3 contains 15 residues. The germline V and J ends were trimmed by 0 bases and 4 bases, with 11 bases remaining between them. Germline V CDR1 and CDR2: LNHDA, SQIVND (reference sequence). Assay: immunoSEQ multiplex PCR; the TCRdb copy retains only in-frame clones and omits some. The data show 55,000 to 80,000 clones, around 82% seen once. This receptor was identified in a man older than 75 with active COVID-19. The chain joins TRBV19 to TRBJ2-3; D might be TRBD2 (5 bases). Sequenced: peripheral blood. The CDR3 nucleotides are TGTGCCAGTAGTATAGATCCGGGAATCCCAGATACGCAGTATTTT. Translating it yields CASSIDPGIPDTQYF.